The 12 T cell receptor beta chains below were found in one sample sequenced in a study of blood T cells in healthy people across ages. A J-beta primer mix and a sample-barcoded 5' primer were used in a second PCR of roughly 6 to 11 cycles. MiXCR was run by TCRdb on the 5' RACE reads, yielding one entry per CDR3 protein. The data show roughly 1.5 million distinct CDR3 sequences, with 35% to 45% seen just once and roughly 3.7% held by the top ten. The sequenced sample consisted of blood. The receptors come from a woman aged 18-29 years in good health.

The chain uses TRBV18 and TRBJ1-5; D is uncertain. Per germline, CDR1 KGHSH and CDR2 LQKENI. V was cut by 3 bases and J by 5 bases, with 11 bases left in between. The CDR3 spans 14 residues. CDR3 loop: CASSPALGHQPQHF. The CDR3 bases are TGTGCCAGCTCACCCGCCCTAGGACATCAGCCCCAGCATTTT.

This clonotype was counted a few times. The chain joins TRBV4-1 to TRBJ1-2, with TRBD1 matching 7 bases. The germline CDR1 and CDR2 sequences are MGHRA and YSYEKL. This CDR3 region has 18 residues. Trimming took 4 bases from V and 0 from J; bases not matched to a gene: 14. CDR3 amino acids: CASSPQDRIVGANYGYTF. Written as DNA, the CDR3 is TGCGCCAGCAGCCCCCAGGACAGGATAGTTGGTGCTAACTATGGCTACACCTTC.

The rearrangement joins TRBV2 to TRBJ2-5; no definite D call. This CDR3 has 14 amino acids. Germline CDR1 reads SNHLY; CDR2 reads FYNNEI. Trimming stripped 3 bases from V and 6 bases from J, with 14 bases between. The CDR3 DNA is TGTGCCAGCAGTGACTTAGGCGTAGTCAAGACCCAGTACTTC. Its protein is CASSDLGVVKTQYF.

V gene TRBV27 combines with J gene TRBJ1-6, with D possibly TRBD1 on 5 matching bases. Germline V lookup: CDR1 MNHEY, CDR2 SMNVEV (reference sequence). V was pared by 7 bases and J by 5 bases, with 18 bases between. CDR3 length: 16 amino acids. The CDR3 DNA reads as TGTGCCAGCAACCCGGGACTGGAACGGGATAATTCACCCCTCCACTTT. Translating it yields CASNPGLERDNSPLHF.

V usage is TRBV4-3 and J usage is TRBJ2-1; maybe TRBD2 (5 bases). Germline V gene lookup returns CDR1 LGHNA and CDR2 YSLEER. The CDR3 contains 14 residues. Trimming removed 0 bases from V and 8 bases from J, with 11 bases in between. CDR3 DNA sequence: TGCGCCAGCAGCCAAGAGGGTGAGGGCCATGAGCAGTTCTTC. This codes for CASSQEGEGHEQFF.

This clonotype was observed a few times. In DNA, the CDR3 is TGTGCCACCAGTGCGGGGTCTGGCTATGGCTACACCTTC. Protein sequence: CATSAGSGYGYTF. The genes are TRBV24-1 and TRBJ1-2; no reliable D call. Germline V CDR1 and CDR2: KGHDR, SFDVKD. V was pared by 5 bases and J by 4 bases, with 10 bases between. This CDR3 has 13 residues.

The chain's CDR3 is CASSHPYRDRVADTQYF. The CDR3 DNA reads TGCGCCAGCAGCCACCCCTACCGGGACAGGGTGGCAGATACGCAGTATTTT. The chain carries TRBV4-1 and TRBJ2-3; TRBD1 agrees at 9 bases. The CDR3 consists of 17 residues. The trim removed 3 bases at V and 4 bases at J, leaving 11 bases unmatched. Per the germline V gene, CDR1 is MGHRA and CDR2 is YSYEKL.

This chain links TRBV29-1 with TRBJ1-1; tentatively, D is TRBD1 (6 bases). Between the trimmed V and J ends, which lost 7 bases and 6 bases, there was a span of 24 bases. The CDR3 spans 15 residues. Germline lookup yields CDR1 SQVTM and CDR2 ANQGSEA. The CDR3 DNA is TGCAGCGCCGCAAACAGGGTCCGGGAGTACCCTGAAGCTTTCTTT. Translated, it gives CSAANRVREYPEAFF.

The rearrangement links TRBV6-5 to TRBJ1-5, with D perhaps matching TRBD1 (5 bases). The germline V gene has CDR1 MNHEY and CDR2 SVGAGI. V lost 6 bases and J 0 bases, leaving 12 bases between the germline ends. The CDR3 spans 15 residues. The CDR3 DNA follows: TGTGCCAGCAGATTGGACACCTATAGCAATCAGCCCCAGCATTTT. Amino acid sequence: CASRLDTYSNQPQHF.

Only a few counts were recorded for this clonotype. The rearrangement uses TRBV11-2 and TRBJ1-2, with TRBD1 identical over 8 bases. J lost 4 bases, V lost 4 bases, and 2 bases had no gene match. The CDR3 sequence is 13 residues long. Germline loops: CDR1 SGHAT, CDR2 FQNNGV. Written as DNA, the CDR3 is TGTGCCAGCAGCTCAGGGGGCACCTATGGCTACACCTTC. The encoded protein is CASSSGGTYGYTF.

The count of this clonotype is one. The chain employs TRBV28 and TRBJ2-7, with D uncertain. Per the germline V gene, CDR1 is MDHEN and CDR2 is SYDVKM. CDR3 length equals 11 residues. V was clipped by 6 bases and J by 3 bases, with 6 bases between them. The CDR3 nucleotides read TGTGCCAGCAGGGCCGTCTACGAGCAGTACTTC. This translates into CASRAVYEQYF.

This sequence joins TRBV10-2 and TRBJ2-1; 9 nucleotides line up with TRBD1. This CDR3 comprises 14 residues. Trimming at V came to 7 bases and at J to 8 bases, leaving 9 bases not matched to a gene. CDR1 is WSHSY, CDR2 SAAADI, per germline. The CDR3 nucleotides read TGCGCCAGCACTTCGGGACAGGGAGTCGATGAGCAGTTCTTC. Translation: CASTSGQGVDEQFF.